These T cell receptor beta chains were read from a single sample in a study of blood T cell repertoires in COVID-19. Only in-frame clones appear in the TCRdb table, and some are missing; sequencing was by immunoSEQ multiplex PCR. The repertoire holds approximately 70,000 clones, around nine tenths seen once, with 8.5% in the top ten. The source material was peripheral blood. These receptors all stem from a human donor in a cohort sampled during active COVID-19. The CDR3 runs from the conserved cysteine through the conserved F or W. Each record gives: CDR3 DNA, CDR3 protein, J gene, clone size, D gene, CDR3 length, V gene. A D gene is named only where the DNA matches it firmly. Clone size appears in some rows only: once, few, many, or a class for an expanded clone.

CDR3nt: TGTGCCAGCAGCTTAGAAGGGGGTAACAATCAGCCCCAGCATTTT; CDR3aa: CASSLEGGNNQPQHF; j_gene: TRBJ1-5; abundance: NA; d_gene: NA; len: 15; v_gene: TRBV7-2
CDR3nt: TGTGCCAGCAGCTTACGAGCCAATCCTAACTCTGGGGCCAACGTCCTGACTTTC; CDR3aa: CASSLRANPNSGANVLTF; j_gene: TRBJ2-6; abundance: NA; d_gene: NA; len: 18; v_gene: TRBV7-3
CDR3nt: TGTGCCAGCAGTTTCGACAGGGCCAGCGAGCAGTACTTC; CDR3aa: CASSFDRASEQYF; j_gene: TRBJ2-7; abundance: NA; d_gene: TRBD1; len: 13; v_gene: TRBV12-3/TRBV12-4
CDR3nt: TGTGCCAGCAGCCCCCGGGACAGGGGTTCCTACGAGCAGTACTTC; CDR3aa: CASSPRDRGSYEQYF; j_gene: TRBJ2-7; abundance: NA; d_gene: TRBD1; len: 15; v_gene: TRBV9
CDR3nt: TGTGCCCGCAGCGAGGGCGGGGGGGCGACATACGAGCAGTACTTC; CDR3aa: CARSEGGGATYEQYF; j_gene: TRBJ2-7; abundance: NA; d_gene: TRBD2; len: 15; v_gene: TRBV9
CDR3nt: TGTGCCAGCAGCCCCCGAAGGGGACTAGCCCGCAATGAGCAGTTCTTC; CDR3aa: CASSPRRGLARNEQFF; j_gene: TRBJ2-1; abundance: NA; d_gene: TRBD2; len: 16; v_gene: TRBV3-1/TRBV3-2
CDR3nt: TGTGCCAGCAGTCCCACCAGGAATTCACCCCTCCACTTT; CDR3aa: CASSPTRNSPLHF; j_gene: TRBJ1-6; abundance: NA; d_gene: NA; len: 13; v_gene: TRBV6-2/TRBV6-3
CDR3nt: TGTGCCAGCAGTCCGGGACAACGCTACGAGCAGTACTTC; CDR3aa: CASSPGQRYEQYF; j_gene: TRBJ2-7; abundance: NA; d_gene: NA; len: 13; v_gene: TRBV6-6
CDR3nt: TGTGCCAGCAGCTTCAATGGGACAGTAACCTCCTACGAGCAGTACTTC; CDR3aa: CASSFNGTVTSYEQYF; j_gene: TRBJ2-7; abundance: NA; d_gene: TRBD1; len: 16; v_gene: TRBV7-2
CDR3nt: TGTGCCAGCGGGACAGGGGGTTCCTACGAGCAGTACTTC; CDR3aa: CASGTGGSYEQYF; j_gene: TRBJ2-7; abundance: NA; d_gene: TRBD1; len: 13; v_gene: TRBV2
CDR3nt: TGTGCCAGCAGCTTAGCAGGACAGGGAAAGTACAATGAGCAGTTCTTC; CDR3aa: CASSLAGQGKYNEQFF; j_gene: TRBJ2-1; abundance: NA; d_gene: TRBD1; len: 16; v_gene: TRBV7-9
CDR3nt: TGCAGCGCCGACAGGGATATTGAAGCTTTCTTT; CDR3aa: CSADRDIEAFF; j_gene: TRBJ1-1; abundance: NA; d_gene: TRBD1; len: 11; v_gene: TRBV29-1
CDR3nt: TGTGCCAGCAGCTTGGGGCAGGGGTTGGCCAACGTCCTGACTTTC; CDR3aa: CASSLGQGLANVLTF; j_gene: TRBJ2-6; abundance: once; d_gene: NA; len: 15; v_gene: TRBV5-8
CDR3nt: TGTGCCAGCGCGCAGCGGGGGGTTTCCTACGAGCAGTACTTC; CDR3aa: CASAQRGVSYEQYF; j_gene: TRBJ2-7; abundance: NA; d_gene: TRBD2; len: 14; v_gene: TRBV27
CDR3nt: TGTGCCAGCAGTGGGCTCTCCGGGACAGCCTCCTACAATGAGCAGTTCTTC; CDR3aa: CASSGLSGTASYNEQFF; j_gene: TRBJ2-1; abundance: NA; d_gene: TRBD1; len: 17; v_gene: TRBV2
CDR3nt: TGTGCCAGCAGCTACCCTCATAGCGGGGTGGGGACAGATACGCAGTATTTT; CDR3aa: CASSYPHSGVGTDTQYF; j_gene: TRBJ2-3; abundance: NA; d_gene: TRBD2; len: 17; v_gene: TRBV5-6
CDR3nt: TGTGCCAGCAGCCCCGGGACTAGCGGCTACGAGCAGTACTTC; CDR3aa: CASSPGTSGYEQYF; j_gene: TRBJ2-7; abundance: NA; d_gene: TRBD2; len: 14; v_gene: TRBV27
CDR3nt: TGCAGCGTTGCCGGGACAGACCAAGAGACCCAGTACTTC; CDR3aa: CSVAGTDQETQYF; j_gene: TRBJ2-5; abundance: NA; d_gene: TRBD1; len: 13; v_gene: TRBV29-1
CDR3nt: TGTGCAAGTCGCTTAGCGGACAGGGGGCGAGCGGGGGGCCCACCGACGGTCTACGAGCAGTACTTC; CDR3aa: CASRLADRGRAGGPPTVYEQYF; j_gene: TRBJ2-7; abundance: NA; d_gene: NA; len: 22; v_gene: TRBV12-2
CDR3nt: TGTGCCAGCAGCTTTGGGAGTCCGATCTCTGGAAACACCATATATTTT; CDR3aa: CASSFGSPISGNTIYF; j_gene: TRBJ1-3; abundance: NA; d_gene: NA; len: 16; v_gene: TRBV5-6
CDR3nt: TGTGCCAGCAGTTTATATGGGGACAGGGGTAACGAGCAGTACTTC; CDR3aa: CASSLYGDRGNEQYF; j_gene: TRBJ2-7; abundance: NA; d_gene: TRBD1; len: 15; v_gene: TRBV27
CDR3nt: TGCAGTGCTAGTAACCCGGGTTCCTACGAGCAGTACTTC; CDR3aa: CSASNPGSYEQYF; j_gene: TRBJ2-7; abundance: NA; d_gene: NA; len: 13; v_gene: TRBV20-1
CDR3nt: TGTGCCAGCGGGAGAGGCGGAAACTCTGGAAACACCATATATTTT; CDR3aa: CASGRGGNSGNTIYF; j_gene: TRBJ1-3; abundance: NA; d_gene: NA; len: 15; v_gene: TRBV19
CDR3nt: TGTGCCAGCAGTCGGCCCGGGGAAGCTTTCTTT; CDR3aa: CASSRPGEAFF; j_gene: TRBJ1-1; abundance: NA; d_gene: NA; len: 11; v_gene: TRBV6-5
CDR3nt: TGTGCCAGCAGCGTAGGGGGCGCGCTCAATCAGCCCCAGCATTTT; CDR3aa: CASSVGGALNQPQHF; j_gene: TRBJ1-5; abundance: NA; d_gene: NA; len: 15; v_gene: TRBV9
CDR3nt: TGTGTCAGAAGCCGAATCGCCGGGACAGAAAATTCACCCCTCCACTTT; CDR3aa: CVRSRIAGTENSPLHF; j_gene: TRBJ1-6; abundance: NA; d_gene: NA; len: 16; v_gene: TRBV7-5
CDR3nt: TGTGCCAGCAGCTTATTCGTGTCCGGGGGACCCTACGAGCAGTACTTC; CDR3aa: CASSLFVSGGPYEQYF; j_gene: TRBJ2-7; abundance: NA; d_gene: NA; len: 16; v_gene: TRBV7-8
CDR3nt: TGTGCCAGCAGCCCCAGGGGGCCAGGCGGCTACACCTTC; CDR3aa: CASSPRGPGGYTF; j_gene: TRBJ1-2; abundance: NA; d_gene: TRBD1; len: 13; v_gene: TRBV27
CDR3nt: TGTGCCAGTAGCCTGACAGCTCCCAACTCTGGGGCCAACGTCCTGACTTTC; CDR3aa: CASSLTAPNSGANVLTF; j_gene: TRBJ2-6; abundance: NA; d_gene: NA; len: 17; v_gene: TRBV19